One sample yielded the 26 T cell receptor beta chains listed below, sequenced in a study of metastatic and nonmetastatic thyroid tumors. Each patient went into thyroid surgery without having received any treatment. MiXCR reprocessed the PCR reads for TCRdb. The sample holds about 25,000 clones; around 21% are singletons and the top ten take approximately 8%. Sequenced material: blood. These receptors all come from a female donor with papillary thyroid cancer or a benign thyroid nodule (not recorded which). Some clones in this sample may be carry-over from other donors' samples.

This clone came up many times. This chain joins TRBV29-1 and TRBJ1-1; D uncertain. Per germline, CDR1 SQVTM and CDR2 ANQGSEA. V was pared by 4 bases and J by 8 bases, with 11 bases between. The length of the CDR3 is 11 residues. The CDR3 here is CSVASGEEAFF. The CDR3 DNA is TGCAGCGTTGCTTCCGGGGAAGAAGCTTTCTTT.

This clone was observed at least ten times. This chain uses TRBV11-2 with TRBJ1-5, with 7 positions matching TRBD1. The CDR3 length is 16 residues. V gave up 5 bases and J gave up 3 bases; unmatched junction bases: 10. The V gene's germline CDR1 is SGHAT and CDR2 FQNNGV. The CDR3 spells CASSPGQANVNQPQHF. In DNA form, the CDR3 reads TGTGCCAGCAGCCCCGGACAGGCCAACGTCAATCAGCCCCAGCATTTT.

The rearrangement joins TRBV20-1 to TRBJ2-2; 12 bases fit TRBD2. This CDR3 spans 14 amino acids. The V segment lost 6 bases and the J segment 5 bases; nucleotides outside the gene matches: 4. Germline V gene data show CDR1 as DFQATT and CDR2 as SNEGSKA (reference sequence). The DNA for the CDR3 is TGCAGTGCGCTAGCGGGAGGGTGGACCGGGGAGCTGTTTTTT. Translation gives CSALAGGWTGELFF.

The rearrangement uses TRBV14 and TRBJ2-7; 8 bases match TRBD2. CDR3 length: 17 residues. Trimming cost V 4 bases and J 0 bases; bases outside gene matches: 11. Germline-derived CDR1 and CDR2 are SGHDN and FVKESK. The CDR3 spells CASSRRGTRGSSYEQYF. The CDR3 DNA reads TGTGCCAGCAGCCGCCGAGGGACTAGAGGCTCCTCCTACGAGCAGTACTTC. Combining the CDR3 with reference TRBV14 and TRBJ2-7 gives the whole variable domain EAGVTQFPSHSVIEKGQTVTLRCDPISGHDNLYWYRRVMGKEIKFLLHFVKESKQDESGMPNNRFLAERTGGTYSTLKVQPAELEDSGVYFCASSRRGTRGSSYEQYFGPGTRLTVT.

In its sample, this clone was seen many times. J is TRBJ2-7 and V is TRBV4-1; tentative D call: TRBD2 (6 bases). This CDR3 region has 16 residues. Trimming took off 1 base at V and 3 bases at J, with 16 bases between the two ends. Germline-derived CDR1 and CDR2 are MGHRA and YSYEKL. CDR3 region: CASSQVSRRDNYEQYF. The DNA for the CDR3 is TGCGCCAGCAGCCAAGTAAGCAGGCGGGATAACTACGAGCAGTACTTC.

This clone is labeled medium-sized. The chain links TRBV12-3 or TRBV12-4 to TRBJ2-1; D is unclear. The V end lost 7 bases, the J end lost 2 bases, and 9 bases lay between the germline ends. The CDR3 has 13 amino acids. Here the CDR3 reads CASKLGTYNEQFF. Written as DNA, the CDR3 is TGTGCCAGCAAGTTAGGCACCTACAATGAGCAGTTCTTC.

The V gene is TRBV20-1, the J gene TRBJ1-2; the match to TRBD1 covers 7 bases. CDR3 length equals 15 residues. After removal of 1 base from V and 0 bases from J, the junction contained 5 bases not matched to a gene. Germline V gives CDR1 DFQATT, CDR2 SNEGSKA (reference sequence). The CDR3 sequence: CSARVRGLTNYGYTF. The CDR3 nucleotides read TGCAGTGCTAGAGTTAGGGGGCTAACTAACTATGGCTACACCTTC.

The genes are TRBV18 and TRBJ1-1; no firm D call. Trimming took off 1 base at V and 3 bases at J, with 6 bases between the two ends. CDR1 is KGHSH, CDR2 LQKENI, per germline. The CDR3 is 13 residues long. Here the CDR3 reads CASSPHRDTEAFF. In DNA form, the CDR3 reads TGTGCCAGCTCACCACACAGAGACACTGAAGCTTTCTTT.

This clone was detected ten times or more. The rearrangement uses TRBV5-1 and TRBJ1-3; no reliable D call. Between the trimmed V and J ends, which lost 0 bases and 0 bases, there was a span of 7 bases. Germline values: CDR1 SGHRS, CDR2 YFSETQ. The CDR3 is made up of 15 amino acids. This chain's CDR3 is CASSLVGSSGNTIYF. The CDR3 DNA reads as TGCGCCAGCAGCTTGGTTGGGAGCTCTGGAAACACCATATATTTT.

V is TRBV20-1 and J is TRBJ2-7, with 8 bases that match TRBD1. V dropped 6 bases and J dropped 4; count of bases not matched to a gene: 11. The CDR3 length is 14 residues. Germline CDR1 is DFQATT and CDR2 is SNEGSKA (reference sequence). The CDR3 here is CSADRTGYGYEQYF. CDR3 nucleotides: TGCAGTGCGGACAGGACAGGGTATGGGTACGAGCAGTACTTC.

Many counts were recorded for this clone. The genes are TRBV6-1 and TRBJ2-5; tentatively, D is TRBD1 or TRBD2 (5 bases each). The CDR3 sequence is 13 residues long. The V end was cut by 3 bases, the J end by 5 bases, with 10 bases between. CDR1 MNHNS and CDR2 SASEGT come from the germline V gene. CDR3 sequence: CASSDIWGETQYF. Written as DNA, the CDR3 is TGTGCCAGCAGTGATATTTGGGGGGAGACCCAGTACTTC.

This clone was counted many times. The chain joins TRBV3-1 to TRBJ2-1; D is unclear. This CDR3 spans 14 amino acids. Trimming shortened V by 0 bases and J by 10 bases, and 13 bases separated the two germline ends. Germline V lookup: CDR1 LGHDT, CDR2 YNNKEL (reference sequence). CDR3 bases: TGTGCCAGCAGCCAAGACGAAGTCCGGGCCGAGCAGTTCTTC. It yields the protein CASSQDEVRAEQFF.

The chain carries TRBV9 and TRBJ2-5; the match to TRBD2 covers 11 bases. Germline lookup yields CDR1 SGDLS and CDR2 YYNGEE. V was pared by 9 bases and J by 6 bases, with 10 bases of the junction left unmatched. The CDR3 runs to 14 residues. The CDR3 region is CAISAGTSGQTQYF. The CDR3 nucleotides are TGTGCCATTAGCGCCGGGACTAGCGGACAGACCCAGTACTTC.

The sample holds many counts of this clone. Other DNA variants within this sample encode the same CDR3. The J gene is TRBJ1-5, the V gene TRBV28; D remains ambiguous. V lost 3 bases and J lost 5, with 11 bases in between. The CDR3 has 14 residues. Germline CDR1 reads MDHEN; CDR2 reads SYDVKM. CDR3 bases: TGTGCCAGCAGTTTCGACGGGCCTCATCAGCCCCAGCATTTT. The encoded protein is CASSFDGPHQPQHF.

This clone was detected many times. Other nucleotide sequences from this sample produce the same CDR3. J is TRBJ2-7 and V is TRBV7-3; 10 nucleotides align to TRBD1. The V segment lost 5 bases and the J segment 5 bases; nucleotides outside the gene matches: 15. The CDR3 is 17 residues long. CDR1 is SGHTA and CDR2 is FQGTGA in the germline V gene. The CDR3 protein is CASSPGPPGQGSHEQYF. DNA of the CDR3: TGTGCCAGCAGCCCGGGTCCTCCGGGACAGGGGAGCCACGAGCAGTACTTC.

This clone was seen many times. The rearrangement links TRBV24-1 to TRBJ2-3, with 11 positions matching TRBD2. Losses at the gene ends were 3 bases for V and 0 bases for J; bases not matched to a gene: 1. CDR1 is KGHDR, CDR2 SFDVKD, per germline. The CDR3 is 16 amino acids. The CDR3 spells CATSDRLAGSTDTQYF. The CDR3 DNA follows: TGTGCCACCAGTGATAGACTAGCGGGGAGCACAGATACGCAGTATTTT.

This chain links TRBV4-1 with TRBJ2-2; D is ambiguous. CDR1 and CDR2 (germline): MGHRA, YSYEKL. Trimming cost V 0 bases and J 5 bases, with 7 bases left between them. The CDR3 runs to 14 residues. CDR3 sequence (DNA): TGCGCCAGCAGCCAAGATCGGCATACCGGGGAGCTGTTTTTT. The encoded protein is CASSQDRHTGELFF.

In this sample, this clone turned up many times. The V gene is TRBV4-1, the J gene TRBJ2-1, with D perhaps matching TRBD1 or TRBD2 (5 bases each). The germline V gene encodes CDR1 MGHRA and CDR2 YSYEKL. There are 14 residues in the CDR3. V dropped 1 base and J dropped 7 bases, with 11 bases sitting between them. The CDR3 region has the DNA TGCGCCAGCAGCCAAGTTGGGGGTTTTAATGAGCAGTTCTTC. Translating it yields CASSQVGGFNEQFF.

This clone was detected many times. The chain couples TRBV11-1 to TRBJ2-5; TRBD1 or TRBD2 may be the D gene (5 bases each). The CDR3 loop spans 13 amino acids. The V end was cut by 6 bases, the J end by 5 bases, with 13 bases between. Germline V gives CDR1 SGHAT, CDR2 FQDESV (reference sequence). CDR3 residues: CASSRDPRETQYF. DNA of the CDR3: TGTGCCAGCAGTCGGGACCCGAGGGAGACCCAGTACTTC.

Note on this clone: A much larger clone differs by one base, so this may be a read error. The identical CDR3 is also encoded by other nucleotide sequences in the sample. The chain recombines TRBV20-1 with TRBJ1-1; D gene unclear. Trimming removed 8 bases at V and 5 bases at J, with 3 bases between. There are 8 residues in the CDR3. Germline CDR1 is DFQATT and CDR2 is SNEGSKA (reference sequence). CDR3 sequence: CSWTEAFF. The DNA of the CDR3 is TGCAGTTGGACTGAAGCTTTCTTT.

This clone was recorded a few times. An end of the junction does not agree with germline; a read error may underlie this. This chain links TRBV6-1 with TRBJ2-2, with a tentative D call TRBD1 (5 bases). The CDR3 covers 15 residues. Germline CDR1 reads MNHNS; CDR2 reads SASEGT. The CDR3 sequence is CAISARVGNTGELFF. The CDR3 region has the DNA TGTGCCATCAGTGCCAGGGTAGGGAACACCGGGGAGCTGTTTTTT.

By proportion, this clone is medium-sized. The chain couples TRBV6-1 to TRBJ2-7; D unresolved. The CDR3 has 12 amino acids. Trimming left V 8 bases short and J 0 bases short, with 8 bases between. Germline V CDR1 and CDR2: MNHNS, SASEGT. The CDR3 DNA reads as TGTGCCAGCTTGAAGTCCTCCTACGAGCAGTACTTC. Its protein is CASLKSSYEQYF.

This clone was counted at least ten times. The rearrangement joins TRBV24-1 to TRBJ2-2; perhaps TRBD1 as D (6 bases). This CDR3 has 18 amino acids. Germline loops: CDR1 KGHDR, CDR2 SFDVKD. V shed 2 bases and J shed 3 bases, with 18 bases lying between them. The CDR3 coding sequence is TGTGCCACCAGTGATTCTTCGACTCCGGACAGTCACACCGGGGAGCTGTTTTTT. Translating gives CATSDSSTPDSHTGELFF.

Turning to this clone: An end of the junction does not agree with germline; a read error may underlie this. This chain connects TRBV5-4 to TRBJ2-7, with no clear D. This CDR3 spans 14 amino acids. The germline CDR1 and CDR2 sequences are SGHNT and YYREEE (reference sequence). CDR3 DNA: TGTGCCAGCAGCTTGAGGCAGGCAACCTACGAGCATTACTTC. Translation: CASSLRQATYEHYF. Full variable domain (rest looked up from reference TRBV5-4 and TRBJ2-7): ETGVTQSPTHLIKTRGQQVTLRCSSQSGHNTVSWYQQALGQGPQFIFQYYREEENGRGNFPPRFSGLQFPNYSSELNVNALELDDSALYLCASSLRQATYEHYFGPGTRLTVT.

In its sample, this clone is medium-sized. The same CDR3 also results from other DNA sequences found in this sample. The gene calls are TRBV6-1 and TRBJ1-1; D remains ambiguous. The CDR3 is 14 residues long. Trimming shortened V by 6 bases and J by 1 base, and 12 bases separated the two germline ends. CDR1 and CDR2 from the germline V gene are MNHNS and SASEGT. The CDR3 here is CASSPTSGNTEAFF. CDR3 sequence (DNA): TGTGCCAGCAGCCCGACCTCGGGGAACACTGAAGCTTTCTTT.

This clone was found many times. The chain recombines TRBV29-1 with TRBJ2-7; maybe TRBD1 (7 bases). V shed 3 bases and J shed 3 bases, with 15 bases lying between them. Germline lookup yields CDR1 SQVTM and CDR2 ANQGSEA. The CDR3 sequence is 14 residues long. The CDR3 coding sequence is TGCAGCGTTGATGGGGGGAGACAGGGCTACGAGCAGTACTTC. Its translation is CSVDGGRQGYEQYF.